Following are 20 T cell receptor beta chains from one sample sequenced in a study of T-cell memory formation after mild COVID-19. TCRdb analysed the 5' RACE reads with MiXCR anew, one entry per CDR3 protein. The sample includes roughly 280,000 distinct CDR3 sequences, about a sixth of them seen just once. Sequencing was carried out using PBMCs or a T cell subset sorted from them (not recorded which). Receptors were obtained from a man between 18 and 29 years old who had mild COVID-19 (a few samples of this study predate the infection). Cell type and time point are not known.

V is TRBV7-3 and J is TRBJ2-1; 9 positions agree with TRBD1. Trimming at V came to 5 bases and at J to 9 bases, leaving 11 bases not matched to a gene. The CDR3 length is 15 residues. Germline-derived CDR1 and CDR2 are SGHTA and FQGTGA. The CDR3 region has the DNA TGTGCCAGCAGCACAGGGACAGGGTTTAGGAGTGAGCAGTTCTTC. Protein: CASSTGTGFRSEQFF.

V is TRBV10-3 and J is TRBJ1-2, with 12 bases fitting TRBD1. The CDR3 extends over 15 amino acids. V shed 4 bases and J 6 bases; nucleotides not matched to a gene: 6. The germline V gene has CDR1 ENHRY and CDR2 SYGVKD. This CDR3 is CAISAWDRGLDGYTF. The DNA for the CDR3 is TGTGCCATCAGTGCCTGGGACAGGGGGCTGGATGGCTACACCTTC.

The rearrangement joins TRBV12-3 or TRBV12-4 to TRBJ1-2; no firm D call. V shed 1 base and J shed 7 bases, with 13 bases lying between them. The CDR3 has 14 residues. The CDR3 DNA follows: TGTGCCAGCAGTTTAGAAGGGCGGAGATTTGGCTACACCTTC. Protein sequence: CASSLEGRRFGYTF.

This clonotype has a handful of counts. This sequence joins TRBV6-6 and TRBJ2-5; D remains unclear. The CDR3 covers 14 residues. Germline V gene lookup returns CDR1 MNHNY and CDR2 SVGAGI (reference sequence). V was clipped by 2 bases and J by 5 bases, with 12 bases between them. Here the CDR3 reads CASSYAARSETQYF. CDR3 sequence (DNA): TGTGCCAGCAGTTACGCGGCTAGGTCCGAGACCCAGTACTTC.

The gene calls are TRBV7-2 and TRBJ2-4, with 8 bases aligning to TRBD2. After removal of 5 bases from V and 7 bases from J, the junction contained 4 bases not matched to a gene. The CDR3 contains 13 residues. Germline V gene sequence: CDR1 SGHTA, CDR2 FQGNSA. The CDR3 here is CASSPGGMNIQYF. The DNA of the CDR3 is TGTGCCAGCAGCCCGGGGGGGATGAACATTCAGTACTTC.

This clonotype has more than one count but fewer than ten. The V call is TRBV9, the J call TRBJ2-2, with D possibly being TRBD1 (7 bases). V lost 1 base, J lost 5 bases, and 15 bases lay in between. This CDR3 contains 16 residues. Germline V CDR1 and CDR2: SGDLS, YYNGEE. CDR3 in DNA: TGTGCCAGCAGCGTATTGTCGTCAGGGGGGACCGGGGAGCTGTTTTTT. Translated: CASSVLSSGGTGELFF.

The chain joins TRBV7-9 to TRBJ2-2; no clear D gene. Trimming stripped 3 bases from V and 5 bases from J, with 10 bases between. The V gene's germline CDR1 is SEHNR and CDR2 FQNEAQ (reference sequence). CDR3 size: 14 residues. The CDR3 region is CASSFNSRTGELFF. The CDR3 DNA is TGTGCCAGCAGCTTCAACTCTAGGACCGGGGAGCTGTTTTTT. The variable domain in full, with the rest retrieved from reference TRBV7-9 and TRBJ2-2, is DTGVSQNPRHKITKRGQNVTFRCDPISEHNRLYWYRQTLGQGPEFLTYFQNEAQLEKSRLLSDRFSAERPKGSFSTLEIQRTEQGDSAMYLCASSFNSRTGELFFGEGSRLTVL.

This clonotype was seen many times. The rearrangement links TRBV4-1 to TRBJ2-3; D remains unclear. The germline CDR1 and CDR2 sequences are MGHRA and YSYEKL. This CDR3 has 16 residues. Trimming stripped 0 bases from V and 2 bases from J, with 12 bases between. The CDR3 is CASSQEGYPSTDTQYF. The DNA for the CDR3 is TGCGCCAGCAGCCAAGAGGGCTATCCTTCCACAGATACGCAGTATTTT.

This clonotype has more than one count but fewer than ten. The chain has TRBV12-3 or TRBV12-4 and TRBJ2-7; D is undetermined. The V end was cut by 3 bases, the J end by 3 bases, with 12 bases between. The CDR3 covers 14 residues. The CDR3 DNA reads as TGTGCCAGCAGTTTGCCCGCGACCCGCTACGAGCAGTACTTC. Translation gives CASSLPATRYEQYF.

This clonotype was found a few times. This chain uses TRBV10-3 with TRBJ1-3; 8 bases line up with TRBD1. The CDR3 has 14 residues. J gave up 0 bases and V 9 bases, and 4 bases lay outside the gene matches. The germline CDR1 and CDR2 sequences are ENHRY and SYGVKD. The CDR3 loop is CAMRQGNSGNTIYF. The CDR3 nucleotides read TGTGCCATGAGACAGGGGAACTCTGGAAACACCATATATTTT.

The chain is built from TRBV6-5 and TRBJ2-1; 9 bases fit TRBD2. The CDR3 is 16 residues long. The germline V gene has CDR1 MNHEY and CDR2 SVGAGI. V lost 2 bases and J lost 1; bases outside the gene matches: 3. CDR3 protein: CASSYSGGMSYNEQFF. DNA of the CDR3: TGTGCCAGCAGTTACAGCGGGGGGATGTCCTACAATGAGCAGTTCTTC.

The chain employs TRBV4-3 and TRBJ1-4; D possibly corresponds to TRBD1 (6 bases). V shed 9 bases and J shed 3 bases, with 11 bases lying between them. The CDR3 runs to 13 residues. The V gene's germline CDR1 is LGHNA and CDR2 YSLEER. CDR3 loop: CASGGAANEKLFF. Here the CDR3 DNA reads TGCGCCAGTGGGGGGGCTGCTAATGAAAAACTGTTTTTT.

The chain uses TRBV5-1 and TRBJ1-5; the D gene is possibly TRBD1 (6 bases). The CDR3 runs 13 residues. The germline V and J ends were trimmed by 3 bases and 6 bases, with 10 bases remaining between them. CDR1 and CDR2 (germline): SGHRS, YFSETQ. CDR3 in amino acids: CASSSTGGQPQHF. CDR3 nucleotides: TGCGCCAGCAGCTCGACAGGAGGTCAGCCCCAGCATTTT.

V gene TRBV6-1 combines with J gene TRBJ2-1, with a weak D call TRBD1 (7 bases). The CDR3 consists of 13 residues. Germline V CDR1 and CDR2: MNHNS, SASEGT. Trimming shortened V by 7 bases and J by 7 bases, and 14 bases separated the two germline ends. The CDR3 protein is CASTLRGDNEQFF. The CDR3 coding sequence is TGTGCCAGCACGCTCAGGGGGGATAATGAGCAGTTCTTC.

This clonotype was counted a few times. The rearrangement uses TRBV24-1 and TRBJ2-5; 8 bases map to TRBD1. Looked up from germline, CDR1 is KGHDR and CDR2 is SFDVKD. With 3 bases clipped from V and 5 bases from J, the junction kept 10 bases outside the gene matches. The CDR3 runs 16 residues. CDR3 sequence (DNA): TGTGCCACCAGTGATCCCCAAGGACAGGGATTGGAGACCCAGTACTTC. Protein sequence: CATSDPQGQGLETQYF.

This chain links TRBV7-3 with TRBJ2-3; unclear D gene. Between the trimmed V and J ends, which lost 3 bases and 2 bases, there was a span of 6 bases. The CDR3 consists of 13 residues. Germline assignment: CDR1 SGHTA and CDR2 FQGTGA. CDR3 in DNA: TGTGCCAGCAGCTTCATCGCCACAGATACGCAGTATTTT. It specifies CASSFIATDTQYF.

Ten or more counts support this clonotype. The chain joins TRBV7-2 to TRBJ1-2; possibly TRBD1 for D (6 bases). Germline V gene sequence: CDR1 SGHTA, CDR2 FQGNSA. Trimming removed 1 base at V and 0 bases at J, with 15 bases between. The CDR3 has 17 amino acids. In DNA form, the CDR3 reads TGTGCCAGCAGCTTAGAAGGGCCAGGGGCCTCTAACTATGGCTACACCTTC. Its protein product is CASSLEGPGASNYGYTF.

The chain employs TRBV6-2 or TRBV6-3 and TRBJ2-7; D tentatively reads TRBD1 or TRBD2 (5 bases each). This CDR3 is 12 amino acids long. Germline values: CDR1 MNHEY, CDR2 SVGEGT. For the CDR3, the DNA is TGTGCCAGCAGTCATACTCGGGACGCCCTGGACGTC. It codes for CASSHTRDALDV.

The gene calls are TRBV7-3 and TRBJ1-1; 8 bases match TRBD1. The CDR3 consists of 13 residues. V lost 5 bases to trimming and J lost 5 bases; unmatched junction nucleotides: 4. CDR1 is SGHTA and CDR2 is FQGTGA in the germline V gene. The CDR3 sequence is CASSQDRETEAFF. CDR3 nucleotides: TGTGCCAGCAGCCAGGACAGGGAGACTGAAGCTTTCTTT.

This clonotype turned up a few times. The chain joins TRBV6-1 to TRBJ1-5; 10 nucleotides align to TRBD1. This CDR3 contains 17 residues. V lost 7 bases and J lost 2; bases outside the gene matches: 11. Germline V gene data show CDR1 as MNHNS and CDR2 as SASEGT. CDR3 protein: CASTGQGVTGGNQPQHF. The CDR3 DNA reads TGTGCCAGCACCGGACAGGGGGTAACGGGGGGCAATCAGCCCCAGCATTTT.